Shown below are 20 T cell receptor beta chains from a single sample sequenced in a study of blood T cell repertoires in COVID-19. The method was immunoSEQ multiplex PCR; TCRdb's version includes in-frame clones alone and lacks a portion of them. The data show 150,000 to 200,000 clones, about 80% seen once. Material: peripheral blood. The source is a woman between 70 and 85 years old with acute or convalescent COVID-19.

This clone came up a few times. The chain links TRBV7-9 to TRBJ2-7; tentatively, D is TRBD2 (7 bases). Trimming removed 2 bases at V and 5 bases at J, with 19 bases between. The CDR3 sequence is 16 residues long. The V gene's germline CDR1 is SEHNR and CDR2 FQNEAQ (reference sequence). The DNA of the CDR3 is TGTGCCAGCAGCTTACTTCGGCTGGGGGGGCGAAACGAGCAGTACTTC. Translated, it gives CASSLLRLGGRNEQYF.

V is TRBV14 and J is TRBJ2-7; D uncertain. Germline CDR1 reads SGHDN; CDR2 reads FVKESK. Trimming took 0 bases from V and 3 from J, leaving 6 bases between them. The CDR3 loop spans 13 amino acids. DNA of the CDR3: TGTGCCAGCAGCCAAGATCTCTTCTACGAGCAGTACTTC. This gives the protein CASSQDLFYEQYF.

The rearrangement uses TRBV5-1 and TRBJ2-3, with 14 bases that match TRBD2. CDR1 is SGHRS, CDR2 YFSETQ, per germline. CDR3 size: 16 residues. J lost 6 bases, V lost 5 bases, and 8 bases had no gene match. For the CDR3, the DNA is TGCGCCAGCAGTCTTGGACTAGCGGGAGGAGACGATACGCAGTATTTT. Its protein product is CASSLGLAGGDDTQYF.

This chain connects TRBV3-1 (or the pseudogene TRBV3-2) to TRBJ1-6, with unresolved D. Per the germline V gene, CDR1 is LGHDT and CDR2 is YNNKEL (reference sequence). The V end lost 2 bases, the J end lost 10 bases, and 15 bases lay between the germline ends. This CDR3 is built from 15 residues. CDR3 protein: CASSQSLVGPSPLHF. The CDR3 DNA sequence: TGTGCCAGCAGCCAATCCCTAGTCGGTCCGTCACCCCTCCACTTT.

CDR3 sequence: CATSRDRVTEAFF. For the CDR3, the DNA is TGTGCCACCAGCAGAGACAGGGTCACTGAAGCTTTCTTT. The chain uses TRBV15 and TRBJ1-1; D may be TRBD1 (5 bases). The ends were cut back, 0 bases at V and 4 bases at J, with 6 bases in the middle. Germline lookup yields CDR1 LNHNV and CDR2 YYDKDF (reference sequence). There are 13 residues in the CDR3.

The genes are TRBV6-5 and TRBJ1-1; D possibly corresponds to TRBD1 (5 bases). Trimming cost V 6 bases and J 1 base, with 9 bases left between them. The CDR3 runs 13 residues. Germline CDR1 and CDR2: MNHEY and SVGAGI. The CDR3 DNA is TGTGCCAGCAGGACCGACAGGAACACTGAAGCTTTCTTT. Encoded protein: CASRTDRNTEAFF.

This chain connects TRBV20-1 to TRBJ1-6; the match to TRBD1 covers 8 bases. The CDR3 consists of 14 residues. J gave up 6 bases and V 3 bases, and 4 bases lay outside the gene matches. Germline V lookup: CDR1 DFQATT, CDR2 SNEGSKA (reference sequence). CDR3 nucleotide sequence: TGCAGTGCTAGTCAGGGACAGGCTAATTCACCCCTCCACTTT. Its protein is CSASQGQANSPLHF.

The chain has TRBV10-2 and TRBJ1-2; 8 nucleotides align to TRBD1. The germline V gene has CDR1 WSHSY and CDR2 SAAADI. The CDR3 sequence is 14 residues long. The ends lost 7 bases at V and 7 bases at J; junction bases unmatched: 11. The CDR3 is CASTEDRVNFGYTF. In nucleotides, the CDR3 is TGCGCCAGCACCGAGGACAGGGTGAATTTTGGCTACACCTTC.

The chain employs TRBV7-2 and TRBJ2-7, with TRBD1 as a possible D gene (5 bases). The CDR3 loop spans 12 amino acids. Germline-derived CDR1 and CDR2 are SGHTA and FQGNSA. V was clipped by 5 bases and J by 6 bases, with 11 bases between them. In DNA, the CDR3 is TGTGCCAGCAGCATCAGGGTTAGCGAGCAGTACTTC. It is translated as CASSIRVSEQYF.

V is TRBV3-1 (or the pseudogene TRBV3-2) and J is TRBJ2-7, with 13 bases identical to TRBD2. Germline V gives CDR1 LGHDT, CDR2 YNNKEL (reference sequence). The length of the CDR3 is 19 residues. V was clipped by 4 bases and J by 4 bases; unmatched bases: 16. The CDR3 loop is CASSPRTLAGGGARYEQYF. CDR3 coding DNA: TGTGCCAGCAGCCCGAGAACACTAGCGGGAGGGGGTGCGCGGTACGAGCAGTACTTC.

The chain joins TRBV25-1 to TRBJ1-1; TRBD1 matches 8 bases. The V gene's germline CDR1 is MGHDK and CDR2 SYGVNS. The J segment lost 5 bases and the V segment lost 7 bases, leaving 12 bases of the junction unmatched. This CDR3 region has 15 residues. CDR3 nucleotides: TGTGCCAGCACACGACAGGGGTCCCGGCGGACTGAAGCTTTCTTT. It yields the protein CASTRQGSRRTEAFF. Combining the CDR3 with reference TRBV25-1 and TRBJ1-1 gives the whole variable domain EADIYQTPRYLVIGTGKKITLECSQTMGHDKMYWYQQDPGMELHLIHYSYGVNSTEKGDLSSESTVSRIRTEHFPLTLESARPSHTSQYLCASTRQGSRRTEAFFGQGTRLTVV.

V usage is TRBV24-1 and J usage is TRBJ1-1; possibly TRBD1 for D (5 bases). Germline-derived CDR1 and CDR2 are KGHDR and SFDVKD. The CDR3 consists of 15 residues. Trimming cost V 7 bases and J 1 base, with 15 bases left between them. The CDR3 is CATRGGRGPNTEAFF. CDR3 in DNA: TGTGCCACCAGGGGGGGAAGGGGACCGAACACTGAAGCTTTCTTT.

In this sample, this clone turned up a few times. This chain connects TRBV19 to TRBJ2-3, with D unclear. This CDR3 spans 11 amino acids. V was shortened by 5 bases and J by 5 bases, with 5 bases between the two germline ends. Germline V gene sequence: CDR1 LNHDA, CDR2 SQIVND (reference sequence). CDR3 coding DNA: TGTGCCAGTAGTTATGTAGATACGCAGTATTTT. Translating gives CASSYVDTQYF. Looking up the rest from reference TRBV19 and TRBJ2-3 gives the full variable domain: DGGITQSPKYLFRKEGQNVTLSCEQNLNHDAMYWYRQDPGQGLRLIYYSQIVNDFQKGDIAEGYSVSREKKESFPLTVTSAQKNPTAFYLCASSYVDTQYFGPGTRLTVL.

This chain uses TRBV7-9 with TRBJ2-5; no definite D call. Germline V gene data show CDR1 as SEHNR and CDR2 as FQNEAQ (reference sequence). V was pared by 5 bases and J by 3 bases, with 4 bases between. There are 11 residues in the CDR3. The CDR3 here is CASSPKETQYF. The DNA for the CDR3 is TGTGCCAGCAGCCCTAAAGAGACCCAGTACTTC.

This chain connects TRBV7-2 to TRBJ1-4; D ambiguous. The V and J ends lost 0 bases and 8 bases respectively, with 13 bases between them. The CDR3 is 15 residues long. Germline V gene data show CDR1 as SGHTA and CDR2 as FQGNSA. The CDR3 DNA reads TGTGCCAGCAGCTTAGCGTACGGGGAGTGGGAAAAACTGTTTTTT. It is translated as CASSLAYGEWEKLFF.

V usage is TRBV7-9 and J usage is TRBJ1-1; D perhaps matches TRBD1 (5 bases). Germline CDR1 is SEHNR and CDR2 is FQNEAQ (reference sequence). CDR3 length equals 12 residues. Trimming pared 4 bases from V and 4 bases from J, leaving 7 bases between. CDR3 in DNA: TGTGCCAGCAGCTGGGGGGGCACTGAAGCTTTCTTT. Translation gives CASSWGGTEAFF.

This chain links TRBV29-1 with TRBJ1-1, with 7 bases aligning to TRBD1. Per the germline V gene, CDR1 is SQVTM and CDR2 is ANQGSEA. Trimming at V came to 0 bases and at J to 3 bases, leaving 7 bases not matched to a gene. The length of the CDR3 is 15 residues. The CDR3 spells CSVEDRPTGYTEAFF. CDR3 DNA: TGCAGCGTTGAAGATCGACCGACAGGGTACACTGAAGCTTTCTTT.

V usage is TRBV4-1 and J usage is TRBJ1-1; the match to TRBD1 covers 9 bases. Unmatched junction bases numbered 7, after V lost 5 bases and J lost 3 bases. The CDR3 loop spans 15 amino acids. The germline gives CDR1 MGHRA, CDR2 YSYEKL. This CDR3 is CASSYGDREHTEAFF. CDR3 sequence (DNA): TGCGCCAGCAGCTACGGGGACAGGGAGCACACTGAAGCTTTCTTT.

The count of this clone is one. V is TRBV10-3 and J is TRBJ1-1; weak D call: TRBD1 (5 bases). Trimming removed 5 bases from V and 1 base from J, with 14 bases in between. This CDR3 comprises 15 residues. The germline V gene has CDR1 ENHRY and CDR2 SYGVKD. CDR3 protein: CAISKSSGGNTEAFF. The CDR3 DNA reads as TGTGCCATCAGTAAAAGCTCCGGGGGGAACACTGAAGCTTTCTTT.

This clone was recorded a few times. The rearrangement links TRBV20-1 to TRBJ1-1, with D unresolved. V was cut by 7 bases and J by 3 bases, with 9 bases left in between. CDR1 DFQATT and CDR2 SNEGSKA come from the germline V gene (reference sequence). CDR3 length: 11 residues. The CDR3 protein is CSGQEDTEAFF. Written as DNA, the CDR3 is TGCAGTGGTCAGGAGGACACTGAAGCTTTCTTT.